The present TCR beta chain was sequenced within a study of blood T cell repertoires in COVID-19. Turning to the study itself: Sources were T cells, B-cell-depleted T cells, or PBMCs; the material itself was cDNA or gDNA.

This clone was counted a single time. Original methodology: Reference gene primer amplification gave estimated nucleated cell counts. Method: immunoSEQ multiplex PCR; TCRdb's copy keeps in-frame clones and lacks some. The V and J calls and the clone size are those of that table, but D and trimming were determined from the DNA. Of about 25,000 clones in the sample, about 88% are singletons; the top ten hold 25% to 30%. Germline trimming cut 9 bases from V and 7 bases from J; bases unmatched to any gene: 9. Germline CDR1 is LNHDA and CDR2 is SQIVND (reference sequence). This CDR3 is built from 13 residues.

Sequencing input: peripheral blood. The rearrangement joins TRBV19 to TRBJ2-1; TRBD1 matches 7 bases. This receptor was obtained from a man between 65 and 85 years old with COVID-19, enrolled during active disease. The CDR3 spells CASTGDVGNEQFF. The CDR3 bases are TGTGCCAGCACAGGGGATGTCGGAAATGAGCAGTTCTTC.